This T cell receptor beta chain was sequenced in a study of blood T cells in healthy people across ages. This clonotype was seen many times. Sample-barcoded 5' priming and a J-beta primer mix drove a second PCR of roughly 7 to 11 cycles. Using its own MiXCR run on the 5' RACE reads, TCRdb lists one record per CDR3 protein. The table lists roughly 650,000 distinct CDR3 sequences, roughly 32% of them singletons. No fewer than 6 million PBMCs went into each sample. Total RNA was extracted at no less than 5 micrograms per sample. Germline assignment: CDR1 SEHNR and CDR2 FQNEAQ (reference sequence). The CDR3 length is 14 residues. V shed 5 bases and J 6 bases; nucleotides not matched to a gene: 8.

Material for sequencing was blood. The TCR comes from a woman aged 80 or older in good health. The rearrangement links TRBV7-9 to TRBJ2-7, with 9 bases matching TRBD2. The CDR3 protein is CASSPRAGGREQYF. CDR3 nucleotide sequence: TGTGCCAGCAGCCCGCGAGCGGGGGGTCGCGAGCAGTACTTC.